These T cell receptor beta chains were read from a single sample in a study of blood T cell repertoires in COVID-19. The protocol was immunoSEQ multiplex PCR, while the TCRdb copy is restricted to in-frame clones and leaves out a portion. The sample includes 96,000 or so clones, about 88% of them seen just once. Sequencing used peripheral blood. These receptors were obtained from a woman aged 80 or over with acute or convalescent COVID-19. Each CDR3 is given with its conserved first and last residue. Clone size, where shown, is once, few, many, or a class for clones that have expanded.

clone_size	v_call	cdr3_aa
few	TRBV5-1	CASSLPGGNEQYF
NA	TRBV2	CASGTERGNEQFF
NA	TRBV3-1/TRBV3-2	CASSSSIYEQYF
NA	TRBV7-2	CASSPQGTLGELFF
few	TRBV5-1	CASSLGQTSYGYTF
NA	TRBV7-9	CASSPVGRTEAFF
few	TRBV27	CASSLISSGADFLSYGYTF
once	TRBV5-1	CASSSIAGSSYNEQFF
once	TRBV28	CASSPRETQYF
NA	TRBV6-2/TRBV6-3	CASSYRTSGAWGYEQYF
NA	TRBV7-2	CASSLGGAGGLNQPQHF
NA	TRBV6-4	CASSDSQGSEAFF
NA	TRBV4-1	CASSQEGVNEKLFF
once	TRBV19	CASSIPQRPSEAFF
NA	TRBV5-1	CASSLSSQIGGYTF
once	TRBV29-1	CSVGASYEQYF
NA	TRBV7-9	CASSFLSTDTQYF
NA	TRBV5-4	CASSLDQGAGTEAFF
NA	TRBV4-3	CASSRVAQLVFTYNEQFF
NA	TRBV3-1/TRBV3-2	CASSLHTGFNWLGYTF
NA	TRBV6-5	CASRGGRSSGNTIYF
NA	TRBV5-4	CASRIGTSGNNEQFF
NA	TRBV18	CASSQDEALRPQHF
NA	TRBV19	CASGPSYPRLDNEQFF
NA	TRBV12-3/TRBV12-4	CASSLRPNTEAFF
NA	TRBV29-1	CSVEDPESHYEQYF
NA	TRBV7-2	CASSPRDRTYEQYF
NA	TRBV4-3	CASSQDGGVAGNTIYF
NA	TRBV5-6	CASSLSLSGIGGNTIYF
NA	TRBV6-5	CASRRMNTEAFF
NA	TRBV7-6	CASSLLPGPGNYEQYF
NA	TRBV10-1	CASSDPGLAIIMPQHF
NA	TRBV20-1	CSAARNEQFF
NA	TRBV18	CASSPIQGLDTEAFF
NA	TRBV19	CASSTDRDMNTEAFF
NA	TRBV7-7	CASSPGPGAGELFF
once	TRBV12-3/TRBV12-4	CASSLVSVNEQFF
NA	TRBV7-9	CASSFSGSTYEQYF
NA	TRBV6-4	CASSENWAGSNGYTF
once	TRBV7-6	CASSLAIRPGRSGTDTQYF
NA	TRBV25-1	CASSANRGPNEKLFF
NA	TRBV18	CASSPRPGRTDTQYF
NA	TRBV4-2	CASSQGGAGVATNEKLFF
NA	TRBV20-1	CSARRGQGYTF
NA	TRBV4-1	CASSLLDTQETQYF
NA	TRBV4-3	CASSQEGGLSYEQYF
NA	TRBV15	CATSRETQGIYEQYF
NA	TRBV18	CATTPGPENNSPLHF
NA	TRBV7-2	CASSFSTSWGQGWTEAFF
NA	TRBV11-1	CASSLARTGSNTEAFF
NA	TRBV7-6	CASSHLAEAFF
NA	TRBV11-2	CASSLSQLTDTQYF
NA	TRBV24-1	CATANRVGQPQHF